Listed below are T cell receptor beta chains from one sample, sequenced in a study of shared clonotypes between healthy human individuals. Only in-frame clones appear in the TCRdb table, and some are missing; sequencing was by immunoSEQ multiplex PCR. The sample records roughly 510,000 clones, about 79% being singletons. Source material: PBMCs. These receptors came from a woman in her 40s in good health. Some clones in this sample may be carry-over from other donors' samples. The CDR3 runs from the conserved cysteine through the conserved F or W. D genes are given only for firm matches. For some rows the clone size is stated as once, few or many, or as a class when expanded; others skip it.

j_call d_call v_call cdr3_length clone_size cdr3_nt cdr3_aa
TRBJ1-2 TRBD1 TRBV30 16 . TGTGCCTGGAGTGCCGAGCGGGACAGCAAGGGCTATGGCTACACCTTC CAWSAERDSKGYGYTF
TRBJ2-5 . TRBV28 14 many TGTGCCAGCAGTTTAGTAGGGGGGGATGAGACCCAGTACTTC CASSLVGGDETQYF
TRBJ1-1 . TRBV15 16 . TGTGCCACCAGCAGCCTTCCTCTTAGATTTAACACTGAAGCTTTCTTT CATSSLPLRFNTEAFF
TRBJ2-5 . TRBV7-2 16 . TGTGCCAGCAGCAAAGACCGGGGGACAAGTCAAGAGACCCAGTACTTC CASSKDRGTSQETQYF
TRBJ2-7 TRBD2 TRBV18 14 . TGTGCCAGCTCACCAACTAGCGGGTCCTACGAGCAGTACTTC CASSPTSGSYEQYF
TRBJ2-1 TRBD2 TRBV28 16 . TGTGCCAGCACTTCCCTGACTAGCGGGCCCTACAATGAGCAGTTCTTC CASTSLTSGPYNEQFF
TRBJ2-1 TRBD2 TRBV28 18 . TGTGCCAGCAGTCCCCGCCCGTCGACTAGCGGCTTTAACAATGAGCAGTTCTTC CASSPRPSTSGFNNEQFF
TRBJ2-7 . TRBV28 15 . TGTGCCAGCAGTGAACAACAGGGCCCCCCCTACGAGCAGTACTTC CASSEQQGPPYEQYF
TRBJ2-7 . TRBV4-1 14 . TGCGCCAGCAGCCAAGATCGAGGAGACCGCGAGCAGTACTTC CASSQDRGDREQYF
TRBJ1-1 . TRBV9 13 few TGTGCCAGCAGTGAGGGATTAAACACTGAAGCTTTCTTT CASSEGLNTEAFF
TRBJ1-1 . TRBV30 17 many TGTGCCTGGAGCGCCAGTCTTACCTCAACCTTGGGCACTGAAGCTTTCTTT CAWSASLTSTLGTEAFF
TRBJ1-5 . TRBV7-9 14 . TGTGCCAGCAGCTTAGCAGGGAGTGTTCAGCCCCAGCATTTT CASSLAGSVQPQHF
TRBJ2-3 TRBD1 TRBV10-3 15 . TGTGCCATCAGTCCAGGGGGTGCCGGGTCCGATACGCAGTATTTT CAISPGGAGSDTQYF
TRBJ2-3 . TRBV10-3 13 . TGTGCCATCAGCGGTACTAGCACAGATACGCAGTATTTT CAISGTSTDTQYF
TRBJ2-1 TRBD1 TRBV5-8 16 . TGTGCCAGCAGCTTGGAGACGGGACAGTACTACAATGAGCAGTTCTTC CASSLETGQYYNEQFF
TRBJ2-2 . TRBV11-1 16 . TGTGCCAGCAGCTTAGGGGGAGTAAGGCACACCGGGGAGCTGTTTTTT CASSLGGVRHTGELFF
TRBJ2-3 TRBD2 TRBV29-1 15 . TGCAGCGTTGAAAGACTAGCGGGAGTCACAGATACGCAGTATTTT CSVERLAGVTDTQYF
TRBJ1-5 . TRBV2 13 few TGTGCCAGCAGTGTTACTACCAATCAGCCCCAGCATTTT CASSVTTNQPQHF
TRBJ2-7 . TRBV30 13 . TGTGCCTCCCTCTCGCGGACCTCCTACGAGCAGTACTTC CASLSRTSYEQYF
TRBJ2-3 . TRBV15 15 once TGTGCCACCAGCAGAGAAGGTGGGGGAATGTATACGCAGTATTTT CATSREGGGMYTQYF
TRBJ2-2 . TRBV7-3 14 . TGTGCCAGCAGCCTAGGTGGGAACACCGGGGAGCTGTTTTTT CASSLGGNTGELFF
TRBJ1-4 . TRBV30 12 . TGTGCCTGGAGGGCGGTTTGGGGAAAACTGTTTTTT CAWRAVWGKLFF
TRBJ2-5 . TRBV7-8 12 . TGTGCCAGCAGCTTAGCGGGTGAGACCCAGTACTTC CASSLAGETQYF
TRBJ1-2 . TRBV28 15 . TGTGCCAGCAGTTTAGTTCAGGGTTCCAACTATGGCTACACCTTC CASSLVQGSNYGYTF
TRBJ1-2 . TRBV6-1 15 many TGTGCCAGCAGTGAAGTCGGCAGGGGTTATGTTGGCTACACCTTC CASSEVGRGYVGYTF
TRBJ2-3 TRBD2 TRBV18 14 few TGTGCCAGCACTAGCGGGGGCAGCACAGATACGCAGTATTTT CASTSGGSTDTQYF
TRBJ2-1 . TRBV18 14 . TGTGCCAGCTCACCGATGACCTCCTACAATGAGCAGTTCTTC CASSPMTSYNEQFF
TRBJ1-5 . TRBV6-1 17 once TGTGCCAGCAGTGAAGCCAGGACACCTTATAGCAATCAGCCCCAGCATTTT CASSEARTPYSNQPQHF
TRBJ2-7 TRBD2 TRBV6-1 15 . TGTGCCAGCCAGGGGCTAGCGGGAGTATCCCACGAGCAGTACTTC CASQGLAGVSHEQYF
TRBJ1-5 . TRBV27 14 . TGTGCCAGCGCTGCGGGGACGCGCAATCAGCCCCAGCATTTT CASAAGTRNQPQHF
TRBJ1-1 . TRBV10-1 14 . TGCGCCAGCAGTGGATCGACAGGGAACACTGAAGCTTTCTTT CASSGSTGNTEAFF
TRBJ1-1 . TRBV30 12 . TGTGCCTGGATTGGACAGAAAGCTGAAGCTTTCTTT CAWIGQKAEAFF
TRBJ1-2 . TRBV9 16 few TGTGCCAGCAGCGTAGGATCAGGGTTCGAAGGGTATGGCTACACCTTC CASSVGSGFEGYGYTF
TRBJ2-1 TRBD1 TRBV6-5 15 . TGTGCCAGCAGTTCCACGGGACAGGTCTACAATGAGCAGTTCTTC CASSSTGQVYNEQFF
TRBJ2-7 TRBD2 TRBV19 15 . TGTGCCAGTAGTATCGGGACTAGCGGGACCTACGAGCAGTACTTC CASSIGTSGTYEQYF
TRBJ1-2 . TRBV11-2 14 . TGTGCCAGCAGCTTCATTACAGGGAGACCTGGCTACACCTTC CASSFITGRPGYTF
TRBJ2-2 . TRBV27 14 few TGTGCCAGCAGTAGCTCTTTTAACACCGGGGAGCTGTTTTTT CASSSSFNTGELFF
TRBJ2-7 . TRBV30 12 few TGTGCCTGGAGCCAACAGGGCTACGAGCAGTACTTC CAWSQQGYEQYF
TRBJ2-6 . TRBV5-1 14 . TGCGCCAGCAGCGTCAGCTCTGGGGCCAACGTCCTGACTTTC CASSVSSGANVLTF
TRBJ2-3 . TRBV5-8 13 . TGTGCCAGCAGCACCGTCTGGGGGGATACGCAGTATTTT CASSTVWGDTQYF
TRBJ1-5 . TRBV28 16 . TGTGCCAGCAGTGCACCCTACCCCCGCGTTTATCAGCCCCAGCATTTT CASSAPYPRVYQPQHF
TRBJ1-2 TRBD1 TRBV19 15 . TGTGCCAGTAGTATTTCGACAGGGGGCCTCCTTGGCTACACCTTC CASSISTGGLLGYTF
TRBJ1-5 TRBD1 TRBV19 14 . TGTGCCAGTAGTAAGGACAGGGGCAATCAGCCCCAGCATTTT CASSKDRGNQPQHF
TRBJ2-2 . TRBV28 14 . TGTGCCAGCAGTTTGGGAGGGAACACCGGGGAGCTGTTTTTT CASSLGGNTGELFF
TRBJ2-7 . TRBV9 14 . TGTGCCAGCAGCGTAGGGCCGAGCTCCTACGAGCAGTACTTC CASSVGPSSYEQYF
TRBJ1-5 . TRBV2 14 . TGTGCCAGCAGTGAACGGGGCAGGGGTCAGCCCCAGCATTTT CASSERGRGQPQHF
TRBJ2-3 . TRBV25-1 13 . TGTGCCAGCAGTCACTACAGCACAGATACGCAGTATTTT CASSHYSTDTQYF